This TCR beta chain stems from a study of vaccination effects on CD4 cells after COVID-19. Following culture for approximately 11 days, CD4+ T cells were isolated. Either the mRNA-1273 or the BNT162b2 vaccine was given to participants as two doses. The trim removed 2 bases at V and 4 bases at J, leaving 2 bases unmatched. Germline values: CDR1 SGHTA, CDR2 FQGNSA. The CDR3 is 15 amino acids. With regard to this clone: Its antigen is currently unknown.

TCRdb's table, derived via immunoSEQ multiplex PCR, lists solely in-frame clones and lacks some. The repertoire holds about 73,000 clones, with approximately 73% as singletons. V usage is TRBV7-2 and J usage is TRBJ2-1; 10 nucleotides align to TRBD2. This specimen was CD4+ T cells from PBMCs cultured without peptide, taken after COVID-19 vaccination. This sequence originates from a human donor who received a COVID-19 vaccine. CDR3 region: CASSLRTSGYNEQFF. CDR3 in DNA: TGTGCCAGCAGCTTAAGGACTAGCGGATACAATGAGCAGTTCTTC.